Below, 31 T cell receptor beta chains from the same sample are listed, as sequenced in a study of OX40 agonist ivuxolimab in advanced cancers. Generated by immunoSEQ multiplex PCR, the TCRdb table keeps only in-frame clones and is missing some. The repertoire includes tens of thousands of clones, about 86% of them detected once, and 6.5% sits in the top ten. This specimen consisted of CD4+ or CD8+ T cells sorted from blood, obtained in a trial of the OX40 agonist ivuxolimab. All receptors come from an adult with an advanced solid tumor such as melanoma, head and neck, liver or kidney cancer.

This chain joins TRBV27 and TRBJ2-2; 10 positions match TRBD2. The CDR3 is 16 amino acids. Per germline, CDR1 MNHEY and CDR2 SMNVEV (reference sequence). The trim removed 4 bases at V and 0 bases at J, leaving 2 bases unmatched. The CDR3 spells CASSSGLATNTGELFF. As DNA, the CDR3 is TGTGCCAGCAGTTCGGGACTAGCGACGAACACCGGGGAGCTGTTTTTT.

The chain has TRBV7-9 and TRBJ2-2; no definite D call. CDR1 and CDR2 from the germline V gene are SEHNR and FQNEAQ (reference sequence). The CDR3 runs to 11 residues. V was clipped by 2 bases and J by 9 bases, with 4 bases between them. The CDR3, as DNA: TGTGCCAGCAGCTTAATCAGGGAGCTGTTTTTT. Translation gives CASSLIRELFF.

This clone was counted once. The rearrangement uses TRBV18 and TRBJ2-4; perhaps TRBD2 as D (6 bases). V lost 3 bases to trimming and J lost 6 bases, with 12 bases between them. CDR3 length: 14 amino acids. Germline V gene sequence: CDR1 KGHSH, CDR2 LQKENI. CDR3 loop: CASSPPSVPNIQYF. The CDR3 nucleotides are TGTGCCAGCTCACCCCCTAGCGTCCCAAACATTCAGTACTTC.

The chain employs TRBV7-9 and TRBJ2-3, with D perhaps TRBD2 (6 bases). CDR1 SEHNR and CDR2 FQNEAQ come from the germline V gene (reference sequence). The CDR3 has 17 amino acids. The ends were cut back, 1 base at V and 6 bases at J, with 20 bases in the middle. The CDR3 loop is CASSLGPSAGAEDTQYF. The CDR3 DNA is TGTGCCAGCAGCTTAGGGCCTAGCGCCGGGGCAGAGGATACGCAGTATTTT.

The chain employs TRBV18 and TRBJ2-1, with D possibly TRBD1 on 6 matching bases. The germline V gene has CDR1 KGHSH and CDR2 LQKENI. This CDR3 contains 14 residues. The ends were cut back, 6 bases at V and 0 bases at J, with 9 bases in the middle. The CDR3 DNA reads TGTGCCAGCTCCTCGGACAGCTCCTACAATGAGCAGTTCTTC. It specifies CASSSDSSYNEQFF.

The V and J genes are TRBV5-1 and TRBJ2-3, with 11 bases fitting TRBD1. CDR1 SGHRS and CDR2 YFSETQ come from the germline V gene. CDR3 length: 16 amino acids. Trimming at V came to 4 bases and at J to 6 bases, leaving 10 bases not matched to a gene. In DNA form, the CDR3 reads TGCGCCAGCAGCCCGGGGACAGGGGGGCAATCGGATACGCAGTATTTT. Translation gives CASSPGTGGQSDTQYF.

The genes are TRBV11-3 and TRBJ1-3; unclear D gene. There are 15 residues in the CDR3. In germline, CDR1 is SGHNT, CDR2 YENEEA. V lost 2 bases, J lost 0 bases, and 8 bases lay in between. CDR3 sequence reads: CASSLIGLSGNTIYF. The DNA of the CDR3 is TGTGCCAGCAGCTTAATAGGGCTCTCTGGAAACACCATATATTTT.

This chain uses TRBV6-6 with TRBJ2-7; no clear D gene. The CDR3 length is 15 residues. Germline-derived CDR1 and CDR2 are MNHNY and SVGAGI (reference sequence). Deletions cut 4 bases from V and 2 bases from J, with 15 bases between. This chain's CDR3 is CASSLGSSLAYEQYF. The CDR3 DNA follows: TGTGCCAGCAGTTTGGGCAGCTCCCTTGCCTACGAGCAGTACTTC.

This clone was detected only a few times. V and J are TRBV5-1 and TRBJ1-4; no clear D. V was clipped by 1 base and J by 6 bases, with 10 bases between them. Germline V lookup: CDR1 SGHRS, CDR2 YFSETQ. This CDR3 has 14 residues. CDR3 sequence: CASSLRGPYEKLFF. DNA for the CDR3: TGCGCCAGCAGCTTGCGAGGGCCGTATGAAAAACTGTTTTTT.

The CDR3 DNA is TGTGCCAGCAGCTCGTCTCTCTACAATGAGCAGTTCTTC. It yields the protein CASSSSLYNEQFF. V is TRBV11-2 and J is TRBJ2-1; D uncertain. The V gene lost 4 bases and the J gene lost 3 bases, with 7 bases spanning the gap. The CDR3 spans 13 residues. CDR1 and CDR2 (germline): SGHAT, FQNNGV.

Written as DNA, the CDR3 is TGTGCCAGCAGCTCGACTAGCGGGAGCTACGAGCAGTACTTC. Translation gives CASSSTSGSYEQYF. The chain is built from TRBV11-1 and TRBJ2-7; TRBD2 matches 12 bases. This CDR3 has 14 residues. Trimming took 4 bases from V and 3 from J; bases not matched to a gene: 1. Germline loops: CDR1 SGHAT, CDR2 FQDESV (reference sequence). The full variable domain, completed using reference TRBV11-1 and TRBJ2-7, is EAEVAQSPRYKITEKSQAVAFWCDPISGHATLYWYRQILGQGPELLVQFQDESVVDDSQLPKDRFSAERLKGVDSTLKIQPAELGDSAMYLCASSSTSGSYEQYFGPGTRLTVT.

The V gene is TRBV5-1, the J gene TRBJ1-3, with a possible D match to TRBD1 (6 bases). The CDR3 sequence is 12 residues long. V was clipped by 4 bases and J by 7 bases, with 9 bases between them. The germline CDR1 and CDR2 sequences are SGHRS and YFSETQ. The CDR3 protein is CASSTGRNTIYF. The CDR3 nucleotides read TGCGCCAGCAGCACAGGGAGGAACACCATATATTTT.

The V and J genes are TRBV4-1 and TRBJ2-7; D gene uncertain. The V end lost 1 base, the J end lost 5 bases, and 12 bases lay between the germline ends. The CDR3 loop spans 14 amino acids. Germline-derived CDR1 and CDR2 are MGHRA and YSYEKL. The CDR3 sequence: CASSQATPRDEQYF. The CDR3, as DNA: TGCGCCAGCAGCCAAGCGACCCCAAGAGACGAGCAGTACTTC.

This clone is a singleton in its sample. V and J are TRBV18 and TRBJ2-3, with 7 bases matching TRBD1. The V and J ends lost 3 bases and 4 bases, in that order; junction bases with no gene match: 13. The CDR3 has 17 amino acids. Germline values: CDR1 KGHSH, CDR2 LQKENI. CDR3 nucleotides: TGTGCCAGCTCACCGAGGGCCAACAGGGGTATAGCAGATACGCAGTATTTT. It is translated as CASSPRANRGIADTQYF. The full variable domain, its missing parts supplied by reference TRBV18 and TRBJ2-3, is NAGVMQNPRHLVRRRGQEARLRCSPMKGHSHVYWYRQLPEEGLKFMVYLQKENIIDESGMPKERFSAEFPKEGPSILRIQQVVRGDSAAYFCASSPRANRGIADTQYFGPGTRLTVL.

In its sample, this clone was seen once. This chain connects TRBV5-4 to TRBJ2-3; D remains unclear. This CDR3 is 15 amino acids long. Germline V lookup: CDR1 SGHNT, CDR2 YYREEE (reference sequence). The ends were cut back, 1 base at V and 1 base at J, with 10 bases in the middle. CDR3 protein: CASSLRASGTDTQYF. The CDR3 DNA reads TGTGCCAGCAGCTTGAGGGCCTCTGGCACAGATACGCAGTATTTT.

CDR3 coding DNA: TGTGCCAGCAGTGAGTCGACAGGAGGAGAGACCCAGTACTTC. Encoded protein: CASSESTGGETQYF. This chain uses TRBV2 with TRBJ2-5; TRBD1 is a possible D gene (6 bases). V was cut by 3 bases and J by 4 bases, with 12 bases left in between. The CDR3 has 14 residues. The germline V gene has CDR1 SNHLY and CDR2 FYNNEI.

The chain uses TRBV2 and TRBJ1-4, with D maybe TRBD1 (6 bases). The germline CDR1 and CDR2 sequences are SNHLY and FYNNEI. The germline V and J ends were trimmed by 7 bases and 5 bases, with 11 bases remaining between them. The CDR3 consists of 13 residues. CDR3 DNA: TGTGCCAGCAATGGACAGCTAAATGAAAAACTGTTTTTT. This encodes CASNGQLNEKLFF.

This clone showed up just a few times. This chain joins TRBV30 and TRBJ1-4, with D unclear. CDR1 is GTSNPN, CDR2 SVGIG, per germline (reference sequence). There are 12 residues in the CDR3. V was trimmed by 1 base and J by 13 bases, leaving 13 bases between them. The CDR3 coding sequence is TGTGCCTGGAGTGAGGACCAAAGGAGACTGTTTTTT. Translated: CAWSEDQRRLFF.

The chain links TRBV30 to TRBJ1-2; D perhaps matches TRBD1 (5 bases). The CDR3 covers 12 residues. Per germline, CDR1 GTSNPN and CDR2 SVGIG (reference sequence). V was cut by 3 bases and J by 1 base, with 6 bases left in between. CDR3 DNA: TGTGCCTGGAGCGGGGGTAACTATGGCTACACCTTC. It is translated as CAWSGGNYGYTF.

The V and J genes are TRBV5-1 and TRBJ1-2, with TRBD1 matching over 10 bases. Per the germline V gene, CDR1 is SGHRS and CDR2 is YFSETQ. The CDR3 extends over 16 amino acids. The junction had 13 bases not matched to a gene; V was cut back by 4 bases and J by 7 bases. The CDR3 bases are TGCGCCAGCAGCACCTCCGGGACAGGGGAGGAATTTGGCTACACCTTC. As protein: CASSTSGTGEEFGYTF.

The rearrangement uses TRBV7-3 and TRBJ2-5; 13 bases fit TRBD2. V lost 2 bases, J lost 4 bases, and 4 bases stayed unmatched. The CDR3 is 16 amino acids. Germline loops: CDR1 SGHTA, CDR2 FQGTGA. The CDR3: CASSLGGLAGRETQYF. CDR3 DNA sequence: TGTGCCAGCAGCTTAGGGGGACTAGCGGGGCGAGAGACCCAGTACTTC.

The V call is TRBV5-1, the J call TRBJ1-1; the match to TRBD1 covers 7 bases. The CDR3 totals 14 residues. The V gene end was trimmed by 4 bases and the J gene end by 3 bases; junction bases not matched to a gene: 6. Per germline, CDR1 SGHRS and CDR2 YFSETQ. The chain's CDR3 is CASSIDRADTEAFF. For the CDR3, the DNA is TGCGCCAGCAGCATAGACAGGGCCGACACTGAAGCTTTCTTT. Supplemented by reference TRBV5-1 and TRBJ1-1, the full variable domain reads KAGVTQTPRYLIKTRGQQVTLSCSPISGHRSVSWYQQTPGQGLQFLFEYFSETQRNKGNFPGRFSGRQFSNSRSEMNVSTLELGDSALYLCASSIDRADTEAFFGQGTRLTVV.

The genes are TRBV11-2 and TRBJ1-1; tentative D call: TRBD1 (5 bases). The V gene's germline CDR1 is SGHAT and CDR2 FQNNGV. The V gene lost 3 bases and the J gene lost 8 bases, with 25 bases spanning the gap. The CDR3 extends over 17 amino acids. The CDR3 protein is CASSFRGGGRDLMEAFF. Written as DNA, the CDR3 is TGTGCCAGCAGCTTTAGGGGTGGGGGTCGGGATCTGATGGAAGCTTTCTTT.

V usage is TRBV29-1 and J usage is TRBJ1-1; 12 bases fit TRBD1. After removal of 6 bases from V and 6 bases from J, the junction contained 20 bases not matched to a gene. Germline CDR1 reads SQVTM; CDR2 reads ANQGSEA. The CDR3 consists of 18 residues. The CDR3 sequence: CSVRIPGTGGGLNAEAFF. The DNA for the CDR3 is TGCAGCGTCCGTATTCCCGGGACAGGGGGCGGATTAAACGCTGAAGCTTTCTTT.

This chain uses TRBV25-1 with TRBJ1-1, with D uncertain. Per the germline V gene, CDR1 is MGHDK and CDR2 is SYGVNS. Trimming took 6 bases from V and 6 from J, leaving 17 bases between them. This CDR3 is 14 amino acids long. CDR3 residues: CASSKREGKAEAFF. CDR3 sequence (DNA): TGTGCCAGCAGCAAAAGGGAGGGCAAGGCTGAAGCTTTCTTT. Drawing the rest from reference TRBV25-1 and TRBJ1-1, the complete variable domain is EADIYQTPRYLVIGTGKKITLECSQTMGHDKMYWYQQDPGMELHLIHYSYGVNSTEKGDLSSESTVSRIRTEHFPLTLESARPSHTSQYLCASSKREGKAEAFFGQGTRLTVV.

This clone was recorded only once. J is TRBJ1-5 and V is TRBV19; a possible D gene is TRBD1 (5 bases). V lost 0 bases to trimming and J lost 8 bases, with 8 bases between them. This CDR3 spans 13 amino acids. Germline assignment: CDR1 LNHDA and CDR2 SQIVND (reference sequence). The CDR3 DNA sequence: TGTGCCAGTAGTATAGAGCAGGGAAAGCCCCAGCATTTT. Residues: CASSIEQGKPQHF.

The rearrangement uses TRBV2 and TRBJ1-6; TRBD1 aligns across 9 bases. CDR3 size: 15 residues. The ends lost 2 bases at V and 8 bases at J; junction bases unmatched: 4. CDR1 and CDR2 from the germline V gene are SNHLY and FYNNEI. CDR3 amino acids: CASSESGQGHSPLHF. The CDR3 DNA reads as TGTGCCAGCAGTGAATCGGGACAGGGCCATTCACCCCTCCACTTT.

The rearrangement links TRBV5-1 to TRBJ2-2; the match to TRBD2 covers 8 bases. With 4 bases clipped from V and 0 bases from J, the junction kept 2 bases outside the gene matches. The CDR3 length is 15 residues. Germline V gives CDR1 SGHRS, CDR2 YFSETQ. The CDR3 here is CASSHGGANTGELFF. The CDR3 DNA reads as TGCGCCAGCAGCCACGGGGGGGCGAACACCGGGGAGCTGTTTTTT. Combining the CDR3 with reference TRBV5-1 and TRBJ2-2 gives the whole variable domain KAGVTQTPRYLIKTRGQQVTLSCSPISGHRSVSWYQQTPGQGLQFLFEYFSETQRNKGNFPGRFSGRQFSNSRSEMNVSTLELGDSALYLCASSHGGANTGELFFGEGSRLTVL.

CDR3 amino acids: CASSRRNYEQYF. In DNA, the CDR3 is TGTGCCAGCAGCCGCAGGAACTACGAGCAGTACTTC. The V and J genes are TRBV7-2 and TRBJ2-7; D not resolved. This CDR3 contains 12 residues. V lost 5 bases and J 3 bases, leaving 8 bases between the germline ends. Germline lookup yields CDR1 SGHTA and CDR2 FQGNSA.

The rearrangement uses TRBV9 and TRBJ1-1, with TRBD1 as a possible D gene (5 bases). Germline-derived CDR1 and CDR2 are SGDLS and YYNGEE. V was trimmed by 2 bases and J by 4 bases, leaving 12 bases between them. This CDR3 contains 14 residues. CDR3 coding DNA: TGTGCCAGCAGCGTCGGGTCGACAGCCACTGAAGCTTTCTTT. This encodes CASSVGSTATEAFF.

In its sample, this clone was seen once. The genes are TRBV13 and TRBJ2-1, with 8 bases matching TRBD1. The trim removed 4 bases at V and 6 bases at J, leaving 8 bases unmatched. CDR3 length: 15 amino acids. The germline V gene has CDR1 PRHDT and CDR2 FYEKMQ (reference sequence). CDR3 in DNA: TGTGCCAGCAGCTCATCCCAACAGGGGGTCAATGAGCAGTTCTTC. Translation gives CASSSSQQGVNEQFF.